This T cell receptor (beta chain) was identified during a study of T cell responses to AZD1222 COVID-19 vaccine. The CDR3 contains 15 residues. Germline CDR1 reads MNHEY; CDR2 reads SMNVEV (reference sequence). V was shortened by 6 bases and J by 1 base, with 15 bases between the two germline ends. This table comes from immunoSEQ multiplex PCR, and its TCRdb copy is limited to in-frame clones, with some not included. The repertoire holds about 120,000 clones, with about 89% as singletons. This rearrangement joins TRBV27 to TRBJ2-5; possibly TRBD1 or TRBD2 for D (7 bases each). The source of this sequence is an adult in good health. Here the sequenced sample was peripheral blood, taken on day 0 of AZD1222 vaccination. The CDR3 DNA follows: TGTGCCAGCAGCAGGGGGGGGCGGCTCCAAGAGACCCAGTACTTC. It codes for CASSRGGRLQETQYF.